Described below is a single T cell receptor (beta chain) sequence and its context. As originally analysed: Reference gene primers were amplified, and this amplification served to estimate nucleated cell counts. Repertoires were generated with immunoSEQ multiplex PCR, while TCRdb's copy carries only in-frame clones and drops some. The V and J calls and clone size come from that table; D and trimming were worked out from the DNA. The sample yields approximately 44,000 clones, about four fifths seen once. These data originate in a study of blood T cell repertoires in COVID-19. For the study at large: Samples came from the United States, Italy and Spain, spanning acute and convalescent COVID-19.

The germline gives CDR1 MNHNY, CDR2 SVGAGI (reference sequence). The V and J ends lost 3 bases and 4 bases respectively, with 9 bases between them. The CDR3 is made up of 13 amino acids. The sequenced sample consisted of peripheral blood. This clonotype was obtained from a human donor in a cohort sampled during active COVID-19. The V gene is TRBV6-6, the J gene TRBJ1-2; D unresolved. The DNA of the CDR3 is TGTGCCAGCAGTTATTTTCCGAGCTATGGCTACACCTTC. Translation: CASSYFPSYGYTF.